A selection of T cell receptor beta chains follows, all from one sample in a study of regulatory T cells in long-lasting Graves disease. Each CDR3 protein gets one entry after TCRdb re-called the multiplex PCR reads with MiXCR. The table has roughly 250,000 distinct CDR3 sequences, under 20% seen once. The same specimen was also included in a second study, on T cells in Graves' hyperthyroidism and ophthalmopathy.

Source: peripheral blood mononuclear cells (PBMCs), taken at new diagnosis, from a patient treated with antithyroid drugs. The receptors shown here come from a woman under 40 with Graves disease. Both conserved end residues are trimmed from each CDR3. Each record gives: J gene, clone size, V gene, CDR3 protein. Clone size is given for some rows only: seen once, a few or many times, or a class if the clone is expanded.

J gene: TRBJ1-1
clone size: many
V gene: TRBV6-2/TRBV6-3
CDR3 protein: ASSYSQGSQMAEAF

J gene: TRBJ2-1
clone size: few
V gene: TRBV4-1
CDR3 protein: ASSQANSGSSYNEQF

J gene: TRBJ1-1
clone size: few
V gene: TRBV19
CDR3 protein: ATRDRITEAF

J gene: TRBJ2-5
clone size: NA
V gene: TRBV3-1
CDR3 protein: ASSFDGGATPQETQY

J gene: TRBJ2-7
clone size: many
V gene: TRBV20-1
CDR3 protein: SARDYESSYEQY

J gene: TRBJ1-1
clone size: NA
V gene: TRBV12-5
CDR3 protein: ASGGQGPTEAF

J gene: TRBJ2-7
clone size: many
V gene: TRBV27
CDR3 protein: ASSLSGIYEQY

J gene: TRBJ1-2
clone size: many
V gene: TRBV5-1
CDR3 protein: ASSRDRYQGYT

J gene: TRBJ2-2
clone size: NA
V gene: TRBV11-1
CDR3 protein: ASSPQGQTTGELF

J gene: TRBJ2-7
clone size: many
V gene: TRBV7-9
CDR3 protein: ASSLEIRSYEQY

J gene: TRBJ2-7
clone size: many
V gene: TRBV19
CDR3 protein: ASSTRGSGYEQY

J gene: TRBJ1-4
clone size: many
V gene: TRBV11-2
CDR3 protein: ASSLDMTGDEKLF

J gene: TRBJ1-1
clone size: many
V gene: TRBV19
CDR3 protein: ASSIPSRGNTEAF

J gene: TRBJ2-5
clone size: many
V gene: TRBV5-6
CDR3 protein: ASSLATDTETQY

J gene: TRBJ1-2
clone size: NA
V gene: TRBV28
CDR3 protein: ATSTGGNYGYT

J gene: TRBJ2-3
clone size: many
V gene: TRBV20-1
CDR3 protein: SARMTGGLDTQY

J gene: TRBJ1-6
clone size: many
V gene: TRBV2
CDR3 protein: ASSEFMGNSPLH

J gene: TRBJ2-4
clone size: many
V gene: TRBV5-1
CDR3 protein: ASSLFPLSSPMAKNIQY

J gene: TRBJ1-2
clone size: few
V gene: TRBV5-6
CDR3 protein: ASSPWTGHGYT

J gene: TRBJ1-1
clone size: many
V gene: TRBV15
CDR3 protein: ATSRRRDSEAF